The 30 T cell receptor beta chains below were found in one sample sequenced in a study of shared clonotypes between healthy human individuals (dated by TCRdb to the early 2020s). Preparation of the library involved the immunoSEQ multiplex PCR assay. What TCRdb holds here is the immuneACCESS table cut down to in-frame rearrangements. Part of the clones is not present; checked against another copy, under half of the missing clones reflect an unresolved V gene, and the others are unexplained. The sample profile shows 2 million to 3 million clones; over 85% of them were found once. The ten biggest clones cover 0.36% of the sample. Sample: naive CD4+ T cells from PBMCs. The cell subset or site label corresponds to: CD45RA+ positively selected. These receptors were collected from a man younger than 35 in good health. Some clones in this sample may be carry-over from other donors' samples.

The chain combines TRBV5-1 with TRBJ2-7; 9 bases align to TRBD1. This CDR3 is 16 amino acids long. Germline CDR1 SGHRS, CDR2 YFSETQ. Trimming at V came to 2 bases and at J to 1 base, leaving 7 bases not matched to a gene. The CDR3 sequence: CASSFERQGVSYEQYF. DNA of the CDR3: TGCGCCAGCAGCTTTGAGCGACAGGGGGTTTCCTACGAGCAGTACTTC.

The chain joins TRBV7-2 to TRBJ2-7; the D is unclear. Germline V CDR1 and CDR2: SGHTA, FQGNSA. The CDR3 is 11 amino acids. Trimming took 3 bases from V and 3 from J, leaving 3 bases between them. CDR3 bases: TGTGCCAGCAGCTTCAACTACGAGCAGTACTTC. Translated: CASSFNYEQYF.

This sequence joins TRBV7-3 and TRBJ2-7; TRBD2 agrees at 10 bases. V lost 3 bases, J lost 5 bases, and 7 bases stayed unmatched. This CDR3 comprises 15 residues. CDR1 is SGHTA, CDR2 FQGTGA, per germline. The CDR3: CASSFSSGSGHEQYF. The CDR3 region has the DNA TGTGCCAGCAGCTTTTCTAGCGGGAGCGGGCACGAGCAGTACTTC.

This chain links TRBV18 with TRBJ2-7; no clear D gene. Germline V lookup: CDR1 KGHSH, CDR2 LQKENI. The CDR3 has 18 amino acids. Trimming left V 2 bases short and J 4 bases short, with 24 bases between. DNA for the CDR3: TGTGCCAGCTCACCAAATTCGCGCAGTGGACCTCTGATGTACGAGCAGTACTTC. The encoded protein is CASSPNSRSGPLMYEQYF.

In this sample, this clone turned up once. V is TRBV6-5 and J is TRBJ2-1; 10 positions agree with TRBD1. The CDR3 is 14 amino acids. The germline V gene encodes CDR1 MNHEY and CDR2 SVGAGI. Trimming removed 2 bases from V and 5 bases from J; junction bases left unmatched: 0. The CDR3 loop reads CASSYGQGDNEQFF. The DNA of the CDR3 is TGTGCCAGCAGTTACGGACAGGGGGACAATGAGCAGTTCTTC.

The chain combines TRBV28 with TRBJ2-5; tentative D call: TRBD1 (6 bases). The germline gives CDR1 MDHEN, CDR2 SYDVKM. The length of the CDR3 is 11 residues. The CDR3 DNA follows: TGTGCGTCACAGGGTCAAGAGACCCAGTACTTC. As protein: CASQGQETQYF.

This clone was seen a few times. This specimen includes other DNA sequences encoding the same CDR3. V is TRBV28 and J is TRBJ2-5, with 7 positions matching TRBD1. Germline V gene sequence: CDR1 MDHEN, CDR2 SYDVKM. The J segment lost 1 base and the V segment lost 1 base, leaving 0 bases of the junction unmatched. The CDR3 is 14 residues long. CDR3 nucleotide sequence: TGTGCCAGCAGTTTATCAGGGGGCCAAGAGACCCAGTACTTC. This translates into CASSLSGGQETQYF.

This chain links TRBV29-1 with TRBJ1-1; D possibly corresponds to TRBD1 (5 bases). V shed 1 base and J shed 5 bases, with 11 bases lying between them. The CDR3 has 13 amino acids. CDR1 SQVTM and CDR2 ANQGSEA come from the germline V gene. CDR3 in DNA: TGCAGCGTTGAAGGCAGGGCATGGACTGAAGCTTTCTTT. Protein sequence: CSVEGRAWTEAFF. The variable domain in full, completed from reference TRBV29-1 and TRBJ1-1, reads SAVISQKPSRDICQRGTSLTIQCQVDSQVTMMFWYRQQPGQSLTLIATANQGSEATYESGFVIDKFPISRPNLTFSTLTVSNMSPEDSSIYLCSVEGRAWTEAFFGQGTRLTVV.

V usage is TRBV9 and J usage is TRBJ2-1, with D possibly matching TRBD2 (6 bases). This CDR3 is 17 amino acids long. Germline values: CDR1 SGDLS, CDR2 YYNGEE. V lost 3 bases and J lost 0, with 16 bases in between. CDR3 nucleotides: TGTGCCAGCAGCGGAGTCGGGGCGGAGGGCTCCTACAATGAGCAGTTCTTC. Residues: CASSGVGAEGSYNEQFF.

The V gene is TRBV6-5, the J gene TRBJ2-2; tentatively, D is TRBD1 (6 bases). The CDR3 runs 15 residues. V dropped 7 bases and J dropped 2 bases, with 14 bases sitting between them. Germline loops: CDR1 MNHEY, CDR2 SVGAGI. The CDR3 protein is CASTHRVDNTGELFF. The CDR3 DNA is TGTGCCAGCACACACAGGGTTGACAACACCGGGGAGCTGTTTTTT.

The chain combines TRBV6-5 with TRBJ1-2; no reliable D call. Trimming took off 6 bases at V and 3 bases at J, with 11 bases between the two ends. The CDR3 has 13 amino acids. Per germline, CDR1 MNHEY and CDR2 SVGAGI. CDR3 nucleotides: TGTGCCAGCAGACCACCCGGGTACTATGGCTACACCTTC. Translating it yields CASRPPGYYGYTF.

This CDR3 is CASSTPQTSGSLFQLTQQYF. The CDR3 bases are TGTGCCAGCAGCACCCCCCAGACTAGCGGGAGTTTATTTCAGCTTACGCAGCAGTACTTC. The gene calls are TRBV21-1 and TRBJ2-7; the DNA was not used to check the table's D call, TRBD2. TRBV21-1 is noted as a pseudogene. The CDR3 has 20 residues.

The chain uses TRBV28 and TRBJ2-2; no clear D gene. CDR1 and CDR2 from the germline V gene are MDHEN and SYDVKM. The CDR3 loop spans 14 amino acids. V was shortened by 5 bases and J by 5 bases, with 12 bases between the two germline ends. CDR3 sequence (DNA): TGTGCCAGCAGTCCCCCGATAGCAACCGGGGAGCTGTTTTTT. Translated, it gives CASSPPIATGELFF. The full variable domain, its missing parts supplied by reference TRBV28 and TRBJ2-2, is DVKVTQSSRYLVKRTGEKVFLECVQDMDHENMFWYRQDPGLGLRLIYFSYDVKMKEKGDIPEGYSVSREKKERFSLILESASTNQTSMYLCASSPPIATGELFFGEGSRLTVL.

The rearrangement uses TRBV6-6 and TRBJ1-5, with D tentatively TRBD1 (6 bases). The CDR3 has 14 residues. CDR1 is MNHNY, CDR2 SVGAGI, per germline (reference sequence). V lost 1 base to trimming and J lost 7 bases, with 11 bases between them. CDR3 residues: CASSYFSGGQPQHF. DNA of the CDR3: TGTGCCAGCAGTTACTTCTCGGGGGGCCAGCCCCAGCATTTT.

CDR3 amino acids: CASSPSVDTGELFF. The CDR3 DNA reads as TGTGCCAGCTCACCATCGGTTGACACCGGGGAGCTGTTTTTT. The rearrangement uses TRBV18 and TRBJ2-2; D not certain. Trimming left V 2 bases short and J 3 bases short, with 7 bases between. The CDR3 spans 14 residues. Germline CDR1 reads KGHSH; CDR2 reads LQKENI.

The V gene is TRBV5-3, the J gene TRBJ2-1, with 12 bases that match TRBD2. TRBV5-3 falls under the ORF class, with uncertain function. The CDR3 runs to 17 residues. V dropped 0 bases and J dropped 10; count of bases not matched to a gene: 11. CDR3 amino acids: CARSLVRPSGRVGEQFF. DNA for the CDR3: TGTGCCAGAAGCTTGGTAAGGCCTAGCGGGAGGGTTGGCGAGCAGTTCTTC.

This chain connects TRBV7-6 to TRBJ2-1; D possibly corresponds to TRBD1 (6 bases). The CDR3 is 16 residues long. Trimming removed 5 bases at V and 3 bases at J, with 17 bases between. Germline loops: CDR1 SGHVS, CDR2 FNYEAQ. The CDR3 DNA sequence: TGTGCCAGCAGCCCTCGGGAAAAAGGGGGCTACAATGAGCAGTTCTTC. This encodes CASSPREKGGYNEQFF.

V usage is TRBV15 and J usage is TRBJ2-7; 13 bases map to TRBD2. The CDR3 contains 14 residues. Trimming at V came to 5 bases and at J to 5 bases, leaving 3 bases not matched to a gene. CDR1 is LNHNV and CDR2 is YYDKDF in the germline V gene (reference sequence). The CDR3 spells CATSRTSGRDEQYF. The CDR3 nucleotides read TGTGCCACCAGCCGGACTAGCGGGAGAGACGAGCAGTACTTC.

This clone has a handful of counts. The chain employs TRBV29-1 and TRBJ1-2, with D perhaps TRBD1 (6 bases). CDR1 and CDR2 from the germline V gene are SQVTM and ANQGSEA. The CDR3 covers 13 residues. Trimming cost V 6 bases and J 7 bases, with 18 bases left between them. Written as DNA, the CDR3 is TGCAGCGTCGTAGTAGGGGGGGTCATTGGCTACACCTTC. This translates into CSVVVGGVIGYTF.

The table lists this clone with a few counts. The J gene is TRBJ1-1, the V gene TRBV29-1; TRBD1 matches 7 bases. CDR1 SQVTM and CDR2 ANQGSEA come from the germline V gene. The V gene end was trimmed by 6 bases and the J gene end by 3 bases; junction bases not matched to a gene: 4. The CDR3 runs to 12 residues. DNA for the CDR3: TGCAGCGTCCGGACAGGTGACACTGAAGCTTTCTTT. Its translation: CSVRTGDTEAFF.

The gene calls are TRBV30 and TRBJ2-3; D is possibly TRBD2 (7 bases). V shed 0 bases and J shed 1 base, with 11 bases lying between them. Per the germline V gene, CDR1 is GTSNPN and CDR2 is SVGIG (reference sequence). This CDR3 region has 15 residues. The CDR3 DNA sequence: TGTGCCTGGAGTGTAGGGGGGGCGCGCACAGATACGCAGTATTTT. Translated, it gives CAWSVGGARTDTQYF.

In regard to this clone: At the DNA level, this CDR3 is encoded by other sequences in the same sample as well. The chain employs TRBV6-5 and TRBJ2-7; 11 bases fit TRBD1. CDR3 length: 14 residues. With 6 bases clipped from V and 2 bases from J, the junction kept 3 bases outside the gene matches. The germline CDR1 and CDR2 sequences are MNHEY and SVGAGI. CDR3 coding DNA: TGTGCCAGCAGCCGGGACAGGGGGACCTACGAGCAGTACTTC. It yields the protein CASSRDRGTYEQYF.

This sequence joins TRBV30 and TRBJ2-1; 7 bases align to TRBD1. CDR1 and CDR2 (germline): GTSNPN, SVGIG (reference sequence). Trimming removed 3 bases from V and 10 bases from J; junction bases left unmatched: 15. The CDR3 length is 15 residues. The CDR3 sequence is CAWRDQQGWSVEQFF. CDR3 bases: TGTGCCTGGAGGGACCAACAGGGGTGGTCCGTGGAGCAGTTCTTC. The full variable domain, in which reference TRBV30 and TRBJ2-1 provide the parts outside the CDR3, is SQTIHQWPATLVQPVGSPLSLECTVEGTSNPNLYWYRQAAGRGLQLLFYSVGIGQISSEVPQNLSASRPQDRQFILSSKKLLLSDSGFYLCAWRDQQGWSVEQFFGPGTRLTVL.

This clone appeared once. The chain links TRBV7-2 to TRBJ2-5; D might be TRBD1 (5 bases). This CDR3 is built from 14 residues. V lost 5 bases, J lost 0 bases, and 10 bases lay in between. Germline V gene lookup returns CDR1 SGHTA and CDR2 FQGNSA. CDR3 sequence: CASSVDSNQETQYF. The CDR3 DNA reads TGTGCCAGCAGCGTAGACAGTAACCAAGAGACCCAGTACTTC.

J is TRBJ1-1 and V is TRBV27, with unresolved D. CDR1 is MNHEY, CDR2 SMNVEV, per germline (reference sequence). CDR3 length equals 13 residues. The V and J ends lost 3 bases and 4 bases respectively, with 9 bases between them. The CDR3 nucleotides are TGTGCCAGCAGTTTGGGAGAGCGCACTGAAGCTTTCTTT. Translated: CASSLGERTEAFF.

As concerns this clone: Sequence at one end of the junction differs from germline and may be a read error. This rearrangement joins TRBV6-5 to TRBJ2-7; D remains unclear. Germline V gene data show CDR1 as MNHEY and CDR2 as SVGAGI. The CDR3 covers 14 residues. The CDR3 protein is CASSLSPGPYERYF. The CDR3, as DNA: TGTGCCAGCAGTCTCAGTCCAGGACCCTACGAGCGGTACTTC.

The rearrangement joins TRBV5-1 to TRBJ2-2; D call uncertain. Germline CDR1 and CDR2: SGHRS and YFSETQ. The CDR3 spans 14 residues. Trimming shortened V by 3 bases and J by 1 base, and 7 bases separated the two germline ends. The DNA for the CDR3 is TGCGCCAGCAGCTCAAGCCGGAACACCGGGGAGCTGTTTTTT. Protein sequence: CASSSSRNTGELFF.

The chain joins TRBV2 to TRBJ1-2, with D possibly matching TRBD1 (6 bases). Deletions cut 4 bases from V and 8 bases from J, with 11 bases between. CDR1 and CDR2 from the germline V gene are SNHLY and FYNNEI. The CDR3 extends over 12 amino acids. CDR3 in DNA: TGTGCCAGCAGTGGGACAGCCGTCGGCTACACCTTC. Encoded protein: CASSGTAVGYTF.

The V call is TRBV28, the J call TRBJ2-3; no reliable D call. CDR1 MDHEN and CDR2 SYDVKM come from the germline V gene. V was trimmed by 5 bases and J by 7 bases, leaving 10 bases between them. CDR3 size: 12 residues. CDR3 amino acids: CASSASLHTQYF. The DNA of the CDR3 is TGTGCCAGCAGTGCCTCCCTGCATACGCAGTATTTT.

The CDR3 reads CASRARLYRSLPSTDTQYF. In DNA, the CDR3 is TGTGCCAGCAGGGCTCGATTGTACAGGTCCCTACCTAGCACAGATACGCAGTATTTT. The rearrangement uses TRBV5-6 and TRBJ2-3; the D gene is possibly TRBD1 (5 bases). The CDR3 extends over 19 amino acids. Trimming pared 5 bases from V and 0 bases from J, leaving 25 bases between. Germline assignment: CDR1 SGHDT and CDR2 YYEEEE.